This T cell receptor beta chain derives from a study of T cells after yellow fever vaccination (dated by TCRdb to between 2019 and 2020). About the investigation overall: The SMART-Seq v4 Ultra Low Input RNA kit was used to prepare libraries from fractions with low cell numbers. The cohort comprised two healthy male donors, one aged 18 to 30 and one aged 30 to 40 years. Blood was drawn at multiple timepoints before and after primary and secondary immunization, with bulk PBMC replicates and cell subsets isolated. To follow T-cell clones before and after both primary and booster YFV17D yellow fever vaccination, bulk TCR alpha and beta repertoires underwent longitudinal sequencing. Here is what the overall study found, with its caveats: Because abundant contaminating clonotypes from the bulk population could be contained in FACS-sorted repertoires, computational filtering was required. A small fraction of clonotypes showed up in both the CD4 and CD8 compartments, probably as a result of convergent recombination. Most clones expanded after primary vaccination were re-detected after the booster (about 95% of CD4 and around 88% of CD8), suggesting broad memory maintenance. Because only a couple of donors were included in the study, the extent to which the findings can be generalized is limited. The secondary T-cell response was found to be weaker but faster than the primary response, with a peak reached on day 5 rather than on day 15.

The sample's treatment or condition label, decoded: live attenuated yellow fever vaccine strain. PBMCs were isolated from peripheral blood using a standard Ficoll-Paque protocol. Dynabeads CD4 and CD8 positive selection kits were used to isolate CD4 and CD8 T-cell fractions. TriZol was used to extract RNA from bulk PBMCs, from CD4 and CD8 fractions, and from dextramer-positive and dextramer-negative fractions. The sequencer listed for this sample is Illumina NovaSeq 6000. TCR cDNA was made using 5'RACE template switching, a step that added a universal primer site and unique molecular identifiers. Priming of cDNA synthesis was performed from both the TCR alpha and TCR beta constant segments. Library amplification used two PCR steps, and the second PCR step added sample barcodes and sequencing adapters. Sequencing of the libraries was done on either Illumina HiSeq 2500 (2x100 bp) or NovaSeq (2x150 bp). In the original analysis: Reads were demultiplexed and collapsed into UMI consensus sequences with MIGEC, and V(D)J alignment was performed with MiXCR. Vaccine-responding clonotypes were identified with edgeR using replicate PBMC samples, with FDR below 0.01 and a log2 fold change above 5 up to day 15 being required. Bulk clonotypes were assigned CD4 or CD8 identity according to which sequenced CD4 or CD8 repertoire held them at higher abundance. In-frame beta chains were kept once TCRdb had trimmed the public reads at Q25 with fastp and called clones with MiXCR. Rows are combined by CDR3 protein, so each entry shows the most common genes and DNA. The V and J calls follow TCRdb's processing rather than the paper's. The sample yields some 160,000 distinct CDR3 sequences; roughly 9% were counted once. The top ten clonotypes cover approximately 39% of the sample.

Measured from the cysteine to the phenylalanine, the CDR3 is 13 residues long. Kept here is only the CDR3 DNA, which spans 39 bases and is read in frame from base 1. This clonotype appeared a few times. It lacks a known antigen. Base quality data are lacking; no much larger clone is found one base away. The sequence links TRBV21-1 to TRBJ2-7; the table calls TRBD1, which could not be checked here. TRBV21-1 is a listed pseudogene. The sample here was CD8+ T cells sorted from PBMCs, taken 45 days after the yellow fever booster vaccination. The sequence came from a man aged 18 to 30 who received the YFV17D yellow fever vaccine. The nucleotide sequence is TGTGCCAGCCGCCGGGACAGGGGGTACGAGCAGTACTTC. This gives the protein CASRRDRGYEQYF.